Only a few counts were recorded for the clone carrying this TCR beta chain. The antigen is undetermined. For TCRbeta, the library was prepared with unique molecular identifiers. Each CDR3 protein is one row after TCRdb ran MiXCR on the PCR reads. Here the sample spans around 700,000 distinct CDR3 sequences, around 13% being singletons. Germline CDR1 is SGHDT and CDR2 is YYEEEE. There are 17 residues in the CDR3. V gave up 4 bases and J gave up 4 bases, with 22 bases separating them. The data were taken from a study of T-cell reconstitution after alpha-beta-depleted transplantation in children. Study observations and caveats: From surviving recipient T cells and thymic progenitors came the high day-60 TCRbeta diversity observed in some patients. Newly made T cells mostly supplied T-cell counts and diversity one year after transplant. Several hundred expanded graft clones reportedly were the source of alpha-beta T cells about two months after transplant.

The sequence derives from a girl aged 2-10 years with congenital amegakaryocytic thrombocytopenia, due to receive a stem cell transplant. The chain links TRBV5-6 to TRBJ2-3, with D tentatively TRBD2 (6 bases). This specimen consisted of PBMCs, obtained before TCRalphabeta/CD19-depleted stem cell transplant. CDR3 sequence (DNA): TGTGCCAGCAGCGCCACTGGAGGGGCAGGAATCGCAGATACGCAGTATTTT. This codes for CASSATGGAGIADTQYF.